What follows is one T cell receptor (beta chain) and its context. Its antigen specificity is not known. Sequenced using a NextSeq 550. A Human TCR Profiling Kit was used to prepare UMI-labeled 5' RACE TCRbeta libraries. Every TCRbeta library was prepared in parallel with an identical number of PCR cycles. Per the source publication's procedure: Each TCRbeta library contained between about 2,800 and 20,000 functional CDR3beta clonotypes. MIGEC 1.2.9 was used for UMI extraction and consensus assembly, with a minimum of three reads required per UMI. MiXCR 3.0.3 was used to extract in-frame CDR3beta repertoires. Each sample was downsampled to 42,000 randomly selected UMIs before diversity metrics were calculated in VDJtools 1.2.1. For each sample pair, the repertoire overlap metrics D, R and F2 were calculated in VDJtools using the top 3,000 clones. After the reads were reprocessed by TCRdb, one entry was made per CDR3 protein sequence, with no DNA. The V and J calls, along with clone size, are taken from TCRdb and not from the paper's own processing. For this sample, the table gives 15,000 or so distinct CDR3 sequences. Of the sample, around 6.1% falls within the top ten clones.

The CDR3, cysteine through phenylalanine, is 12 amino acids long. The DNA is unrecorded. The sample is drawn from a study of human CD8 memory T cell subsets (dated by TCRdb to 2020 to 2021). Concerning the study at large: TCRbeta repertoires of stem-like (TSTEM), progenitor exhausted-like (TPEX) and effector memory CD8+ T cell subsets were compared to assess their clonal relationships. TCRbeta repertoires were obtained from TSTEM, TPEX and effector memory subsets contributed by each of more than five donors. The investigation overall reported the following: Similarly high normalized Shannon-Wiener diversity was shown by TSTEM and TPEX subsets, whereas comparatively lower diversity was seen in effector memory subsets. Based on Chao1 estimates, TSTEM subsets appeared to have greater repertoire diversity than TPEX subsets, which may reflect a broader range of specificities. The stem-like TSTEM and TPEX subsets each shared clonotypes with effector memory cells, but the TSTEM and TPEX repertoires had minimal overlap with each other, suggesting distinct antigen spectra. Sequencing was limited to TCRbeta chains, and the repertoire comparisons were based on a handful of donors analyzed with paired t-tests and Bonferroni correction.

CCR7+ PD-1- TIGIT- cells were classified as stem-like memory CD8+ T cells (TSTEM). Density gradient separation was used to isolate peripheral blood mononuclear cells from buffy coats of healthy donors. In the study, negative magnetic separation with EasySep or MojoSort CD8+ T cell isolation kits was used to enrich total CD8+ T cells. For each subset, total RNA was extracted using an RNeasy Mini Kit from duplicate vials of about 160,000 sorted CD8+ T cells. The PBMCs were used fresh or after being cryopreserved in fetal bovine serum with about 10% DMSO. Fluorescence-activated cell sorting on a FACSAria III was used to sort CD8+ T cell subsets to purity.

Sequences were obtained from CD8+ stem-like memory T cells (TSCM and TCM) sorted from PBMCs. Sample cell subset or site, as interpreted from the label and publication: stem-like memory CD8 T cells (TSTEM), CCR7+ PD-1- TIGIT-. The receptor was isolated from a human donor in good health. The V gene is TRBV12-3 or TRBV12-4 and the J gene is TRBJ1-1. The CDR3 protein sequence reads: CASSPDRREAFF.